This T cell receptor (beta chain) comes out of a study of blood T cell repertoires in COVID-19. Generated by immunoSEQ multiplex PCR, the TCRdb table keeps only in-frame clones and is missing some. The sample contains fewer than 200,000 clones, about 88% of which appear only once. The trim removed 5 bases at V and 5 bases at J, leaving 9 bases unmatched. Germline V gene lookup returns CDR1 SGHTA and CDR2 FQGTGA. The CDR3 runs to 17 residues. This chain uses TRBV7-3 with TRBJ2-2, with 12 bases that match TRBD2. The sample comprised peripheral blood. The TCR sequence derives from a woman aged 50 to 60 with COVID-19, enrolled during active disease. The CDR3 sequence: CASSRLAGAFSTGELFF. In DNA form, the CDR3 reads TGTGCCAGCAGCCGACTAGCGGGGGCCTTTAGTACCGGGGAGCTGTTTTTT.